These T cell receptor beta chains were read from a single sample in a study of blood T cell repertoires in COVID-19. Assay: immunoSEQ multiplex PCR; the TCRdb copy retains only in-frame clones and omits some. The sample records approximately 76,000 clones, around 90% being singletons. The specimen was peripheral blood. The receptors originated from a young man with acute or convalescent COVID-19. CDR3s include the opening cysteine and the closing phenylalanine or tryptophan. A D gene is named only where the DNA matches it firmly. The size field is filled for only some rows; it gives once, few, many or a size class.

V gene	clone size	J gene	D gene	CDR3 DNA	CDR3 protein
TRBV5-1	medium-sized	TRBJ2-2	TRBD1	TGCGCCAGCAGCCAAGACAGGGGGCGGAACACCGGGGAGCTGTTTTTT	CASSQDRGRNTGELFF
TRBV30	once	TRBJ2-1	TRBD2	TGTGCCTGGAGCTCTGGCGGGAGCGTTGAGCAGTTCTTC	CAWSSGGSVEQFF
TRBV21-1	few	TRBJ1-2	-	TGTGCCAGCAGCAAAGGGGGGACAGGGGAGAACTATGGCTACACCTTC	CASSKGGTGENYGYTF
TRBV7-3	-	TRBJ2-1	-	TGTGCCAGCAGCTTAAGTGGAGGCAATGAGCAGTTCTTC	CASSLSGGNEQFF
TRBV7-9	-	TRBJ2-1	-	TGTGCCAGCAGCTTGGCAATAAATGAGCAGTTCTTC	CASSLAINEQFF
TRBV7-8	-	TRBJ2-2	TRBD2	TGTGCCAGCAGCTTAGGGACTAGCGCGAACACCGGGGAGCTGTTTTTT	CASSLGTSANTGELFF
TRBV5-4	few	TRBJ2-7	TRBD2	TGTGCCAGCAGCTTGAGGGACTACTCCTACGAGCAGTACTTC	CASSLRDYSYEQYF
TRBV5-1	-	TRBJ1-3	-	TGCGCCAGCAGCCGGACACCCTCTGGAAACACCATATATTTT	CASSRTPSGNTIYF
TRBV19	once	TRBJ2-5	TRBD1	TGTGCCAGTAGTAGGACAGGGGGCCAAGAGACCCAGTACTTC	CASSRTGGQETQYF
TRBV7-9	-	TRBJ2-7	TRBD2	TGTGCCAGCAGCCCTAGCGGGAGAGGCTACGAGCAGTACTTC	CASSPSGRGYEQYF
TRBV5-1	-	TRBJ2-3	TRBD2	TGCGCCAGCATGCGACTAGCGGGAAGGGGAGATACGCAGTATTTT	CASMRLAGRGDTQYF
TRBV28	-	TRBJ2-5	-	TGTGCCAGCAGTTTATCCCCGACGGGGGAGACCCAGTACTTC	CASSLSPTGETQYF
TRBV5-1	-	TRBJ2-7	TRBD2	TGCGCCAGCAGCTTGGTTAGCGGGATTTACGAGCAGTACTTC	CASSLVSGIYEQYF
TRBV30	-	TRBJ2-2	-	TGTGCCTGGAGTGTACTTAACACCGGGGAGCTGTTTTTT	CAWSVLNTGELFF
TRBV14	-	TRBJ1-2	-	TGTGCCAGCAGCCAATCGAGGGGGGGTAGTTGGAATGGCTACACCTTC	CASSQSRGGSWNGYTF
TRBV4-3	-	TRBJ1-2	-	TGCGCCAGCAGCCAAGATCGTACAGCTTCTTATGGCTACACCTTC	CASSQDRTASYGYTF
TRBV5-5	-	TRBJ2-1	TRBD2	TGTGCCAGCAGTTGGGCTTCCGGGACTAGCGGATCCGAGCAGTTCTTC	CASSWASGTSGSEQFF
TRBV5-1	-	TRBJ2-7	TRBD1	TGCGCCAGCAGCTCCTGGACAGGGGCTTTCTACGAGCAGTACTTC	CASSSWTGAFYEQYF
TRBV10-2	-	TRBJ2-3	-	TGCGCCAGCAGGTCTGACAGGTCCTGGGGAGATACGCAGTATTTT	CASRSDRSWGDTQYF
TRBV7-8	-	TRBJ2-7	-	TGTGCCAGCAGCCCACAGGACCCGACCCCCGAGCAGTACTTC	CASSPQDPTPEQYF
TRBV5-1	-	TRBJ1-1	-	TGCGCCAGCAGCCACTTGACAGGAATGAACACTGAAGCTTTCTTT	CASSHLTGMNTEAFF
TRBV27	-	TRBJ1-5	-	TGTGCCGGCAGTCCTAGAAATAGCAATCAGCCCCAGCATTTT	CAGSPRNSNQPQHF
TRBV6-1	-	TRBJ1-1	-	TGTGCCAGCAGTGAAACAGTGACGGCTAACACTGAAGCTTTCTTT	CASSETVTANTEAFF
TRBV27	-	TRBJ2-3	-	TGTGCCAGCAGTTTAGGAGAGGGCACAGATACGCAGTATTTT	CASSLGEGTDTQYF
TRBV27	-	TRBJ2-1	TRBD2	TGTGCCAGCGGACTAGCGGGGTACAATGAGCAGTTCTTC	CASGLAGYNEQFF
TRBV6-5	-	TRBJ2-7	TRBD1	TGTGCCAGCAGTTCCCCCGGGACAGGGGGCCACGAGCAGTACTTC	CASSSPGTGGHEQYF
TRBV18	-	TRBJ2-3	TRBD2	TGTGCCAGCTCACCACCCCCGGGAGGGCCTGGGAGTACGCAGTATTTT	CASSPPPGGPGSTQYF
TRBV7-2	-	TRBJ2-3	-	TGTGCCAGCAGCTTAGAGGGGACAAAGACAGATACGCAGTATTTT	CASSLEGTKTDTQYF
TRBV7-9	-	TRBJ2-7	-	TGTGCCAGCAAGGGGGGCGGGAGTGGTTACGAGCAGTACTTC	CASKGGGSGYEQYF
TRBV5-8	-	TRBJ1-4	-	TGTGCCAGCAGCCATGGACAGAGTGGTTATGAAAAACTGTTTTTT	CASSHGQSGYEKLFF
TRBV5-4	medium-sized	TRBJ1-6	-	TGTGCCAGCAGCTCCCCGTCGGACAGTCAGGATTCACCCCTCCACTTT	CASSSPSDSQDSPLHF
TRBV2	-	TRBJ2-3	TRBD2	TGTGCCAGCGGGGGCGATAGCGGGACCACAGATACGCAGTATTTT	CASGGDSGTTDTQYF
TRBV18	-	TRBJ2-1	TRBD1	TGTGCCAGCTCACCTAGGGACAGGGTGGCAGACAATGAGCAGTTCTTC	CASSPRDRVADNEQFF
TRBV2	-	TRBJ2-2	-	TGTGCCAGCAGTGCTCAGGGCGAGGCCGGGGAGCTGTTTTTT	CASSAQGEAGELFF
TRBV14	once	TRBJ1-3	-	TGTGCCAGCAGCCAAGATAATCTACGCGAAGGAAACACCATATATTTT	CASSQDNLREGNTIYF
TRBV21-1	-	TRBJ1-3	-	TGTGCCAGCAGCATGCACAGGGGGCCTGGAAACACCATATATTTT	CASSMHRGPGNTIYF
TRBV9	-	TRBJ2-2	-	TGTGCCAGCAGCGAGGGACAGAACACCGGGGAGCTGTTTTTT	CASSEGQNTGELFF
TRBV19	-	TRBJ2-1	TRBD1	TGTGCCAGTAGTGGGGACAGGGGTAGGTTCTTC	CASSGDRGRFF
TRBV27	-	TRBJ1-6	TRBD1	TGTGCCAGCAGTTGGGGACAGGGAAGTTCACCCCTCCACTTT	CASSWGQGSSPLHF
TRBV10-3	few	TRBJ2-3	-	TGTGCCATCAAAGGACAGCCAGATACGCAGTATTTT	CAIKGQPDTQYF
TRBV15	-	TRBJ2-1	-	TGTGCCACCAGCAGGGGGGGCTCCTACAATGAGCAGTTCTTC	CATSRGGSYNEQFF
TRBV19	-	TRBJ1-4	-	TGTGCCAGTAGTATTTTCAGGGATGGTGAAAAACTGTTTTTT	CASSIFRDGEKLFF
TRBV15	-	TRBJ1-1	TRBD1	TGTGCCACCACCCTAGACAGGGACACTGAAGCTTTCTTT	CATTLDRDTEAFF
TRBV3-1/TRBV3-2	-	TRBJ2-7	-	TGTGCCAGCAGCCAGGTGAACGAGCGGGCCTACGAGCAGTACTTC	CASSQVNERAYEQYF
TRBV6-6	-	TRBJ1-1	-	TGTGCCAGCAGTTACTCGACAGGCCAAGGCACTGAAGCTTTCTTT	CASSYSTGQGTEAFF
TRBV2	-	TRBJ1-2	TRBD1	TGTGCCAGCTGGGGGGGGACAGGAGGACACTATGGCTACACCTTC	CASWGGTGGHYGYTF
TRBV21-1	once	TRBJ1-6	-	TGTGCCAGTCTGGGGACAGTGGGGGCTTATAATTCACCCCTCCACTTT	CASLGTVGAYNSPLHF
TRBV5-1	-	TRBJ2-1	TRBD2	TGCGCCAGCAGCTTGACAGTCGGGAGGGCCCGGTTCTTC	CASSLTVGRARFF
TRBV21-1	-	TRBJ1-5	-	TGTGCCAGCAGCAAAAAGGAACAGGGGAGCAATCAGCCCCAGCATTTT	CASSKKEQGSNQPQHF
TRBV7-2	-	TRBJ1-5	-	TGTGCCAGCAGCTTGCGCAGGGGAGGGAATCAGCCCCAGCATTTT	CASSLRRGGNQPQHF
TRBV29-1	once	TRBJ2-3	-	TGCAGCGTTGTCGGAGGGAGTGGTCCTACGGATACGCAGTATTTT	CSVVGGSGPTDTQYF
TRBV3-1/TRBV3-2	-	TRBJ2-2	-	TGTGCCAGCAGCCAAACAGGGGGGGCCGGGGAGCTGTTTTTT	CASSQTGGAGELFF